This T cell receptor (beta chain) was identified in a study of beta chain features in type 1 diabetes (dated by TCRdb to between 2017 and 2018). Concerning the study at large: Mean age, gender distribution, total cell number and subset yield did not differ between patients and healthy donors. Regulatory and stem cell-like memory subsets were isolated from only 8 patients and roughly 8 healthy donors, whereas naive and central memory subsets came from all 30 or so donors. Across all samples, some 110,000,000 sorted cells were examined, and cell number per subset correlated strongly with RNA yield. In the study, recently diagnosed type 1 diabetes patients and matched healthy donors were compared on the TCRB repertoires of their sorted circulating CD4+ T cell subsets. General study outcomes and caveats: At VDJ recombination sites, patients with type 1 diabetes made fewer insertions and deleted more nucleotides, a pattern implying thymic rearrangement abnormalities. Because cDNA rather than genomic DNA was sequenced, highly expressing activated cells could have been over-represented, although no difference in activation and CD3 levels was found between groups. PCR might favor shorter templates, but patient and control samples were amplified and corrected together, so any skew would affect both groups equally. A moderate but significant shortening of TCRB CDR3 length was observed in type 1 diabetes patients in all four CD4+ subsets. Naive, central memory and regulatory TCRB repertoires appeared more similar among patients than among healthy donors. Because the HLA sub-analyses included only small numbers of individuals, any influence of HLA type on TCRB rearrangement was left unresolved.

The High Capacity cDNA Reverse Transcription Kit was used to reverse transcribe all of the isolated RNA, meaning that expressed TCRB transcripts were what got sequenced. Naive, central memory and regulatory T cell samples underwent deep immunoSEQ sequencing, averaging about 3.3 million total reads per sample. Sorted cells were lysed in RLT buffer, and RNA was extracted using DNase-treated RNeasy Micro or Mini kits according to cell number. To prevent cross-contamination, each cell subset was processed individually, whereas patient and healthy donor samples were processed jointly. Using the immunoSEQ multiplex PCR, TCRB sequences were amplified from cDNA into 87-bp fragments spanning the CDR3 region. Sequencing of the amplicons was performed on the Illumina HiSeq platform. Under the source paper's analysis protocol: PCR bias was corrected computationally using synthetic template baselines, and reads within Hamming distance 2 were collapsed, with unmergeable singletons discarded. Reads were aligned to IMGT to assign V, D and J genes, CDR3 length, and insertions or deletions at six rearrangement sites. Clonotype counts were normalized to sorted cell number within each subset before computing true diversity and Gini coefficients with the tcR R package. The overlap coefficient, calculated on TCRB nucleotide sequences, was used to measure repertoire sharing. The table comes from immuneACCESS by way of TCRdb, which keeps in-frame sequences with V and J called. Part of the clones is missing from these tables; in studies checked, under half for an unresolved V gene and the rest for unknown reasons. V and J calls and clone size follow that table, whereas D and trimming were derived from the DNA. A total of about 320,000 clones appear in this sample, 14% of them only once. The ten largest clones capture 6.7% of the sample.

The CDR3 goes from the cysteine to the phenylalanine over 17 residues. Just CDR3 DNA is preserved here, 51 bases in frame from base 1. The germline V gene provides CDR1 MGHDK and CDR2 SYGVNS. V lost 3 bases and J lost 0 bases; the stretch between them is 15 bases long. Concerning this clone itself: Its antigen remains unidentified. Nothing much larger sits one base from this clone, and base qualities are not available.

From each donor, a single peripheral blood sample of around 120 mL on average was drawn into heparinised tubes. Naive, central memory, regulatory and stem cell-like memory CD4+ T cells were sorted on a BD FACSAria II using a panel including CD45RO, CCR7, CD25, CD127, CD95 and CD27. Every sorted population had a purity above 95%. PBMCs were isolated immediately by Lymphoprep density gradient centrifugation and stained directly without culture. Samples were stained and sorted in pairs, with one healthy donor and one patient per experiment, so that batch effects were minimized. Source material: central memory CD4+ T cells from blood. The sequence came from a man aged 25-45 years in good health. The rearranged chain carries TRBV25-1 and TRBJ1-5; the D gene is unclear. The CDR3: CASSDSLVGDSNQPQHF. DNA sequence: TGTGCCAGCAGTGACAGCCTGGTTGGGGATAGCAATCAGCCCCAGCATTTT. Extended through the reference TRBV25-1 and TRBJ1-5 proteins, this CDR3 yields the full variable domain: EADIYQTPRYLVIGTGKKITLECSQTMGHDKMYWYQQDPGMELHLIHYSYGVNSTEKGDLSSESTVSRIRTEHFPLTLESARPSHTSQYLCASSDSLVGDSNQPQHFGDGTRLSIL.